This passage covers 20 T cell receptor beta chains from one sample sequenced in a study of cytomegalovirus exposure and HLA in healthy donors. The PCR employed 60 Vbeta primers together with 13 Jbeta primers. Clones were sequenced by immunoSEQ multiplex PCR, and TCRdb holds only the in-frame ones, with some missing. The profile shows 120,000 to 150,000 clones, more than 60% of them singletons. Sequencing was done on a sample of PBMCs. Every receptor here comes from a woman aged 55-69 years in good health and CMV-seronegative.

Points on this clone: The CDR3 does not close with the conserved phenylalanine or tryptophan, likely indicating a read error. It is unclear where the CDR3 begins or ends on the DNA, so no DNA is shown, and the CDR3 is as TCRdb lists it. The CDR3 protein is CASSIDLGTGIYI. The V and J genes are TRBV19 and TRBJ2-7; no check of the table's D call, TRBD1, against the DNA was made. Including both end residues, the CDR3 is 13 amino acids long. Germline CDR1 reads LNHDA; CDR2 reads SQIVND (reference sequence).

The chain employs TRBV6-5 and TRBJ1-6; 8 bases fit TRBD1. Unmatched junction bases numbered 8, after V lost 4 bases and J lost 9 bases. Germline CDR1 MNHEY, CDR2 SVGAGI. CDR3 length equals 15 residues. The CDR3 DNA follows: TGTGCCAGCAGTTTCACAGGGGGAAGGGGTTCACCCCTCCACTTT. Encoded protein: CASSFTGGRGSPLHF.

In this sample, this clone turned up once. The chain has TRBV2 and TRBJ2-7; 10 nucleotides line up with TRBD2. Trimming removed 7 bases from V and 3 bases from J; junction bases left unmatched: 6. The CDR3 consists of 14 residues. Germline CDR1 reads SNHLY; CDR2 reads FYNNEI. The CDR3 sequence is CASTPSSGSYEQYF. In DNA form, the CDR3 reads TGTGCCAGCACCCCCTCTAGCGGGAGCTACGAGCAGTACTTC.

The chain employs TRBV27 and TRBJ2-2, with D tentatively TRBD2 (5 bases). The germline V and J ends were trimmed by 6 bases and 1 base, with 18 bases remaining between them. The CDR3 covers 17 residues. From germline, CDR1 is MNHEY and CDR2 SMNVEV (reference sequence). CDR3 in DNA: TGTGCCAGCAGCCGCGCCCCCGGGATTCAGAACACCGGGGAGCTGTTTTTT. Protein: CASSRAPGIQNTGELFF.

The chain carries TRBV2 and TRBJ1-1, with 7 bases aligning to TRBD1. This CDR3 has 12 amino acids. In germline, CDR1 is SNHLY, CDR2 FYNNEI. V lost 6 bases and J lost 7; bases outside the gene matches: 5. CDR3 region: CASRAGTVEAFF. For the CDR3, the DNA is TGTGCCAGCAGGGCCGGGACAGTTGAAGCTTTCTTT.

This chain links TRBV7-9 with TRBJ2-1, with D perhaps TRBD1 (6 bases). V lost 4 bases and J 7 bases, leaving 23 bases between the germline ends. This CDR3 has 17 residues. The germline CDR1 and CDR2 sequences are SEHNR and FQNEAQ (reference sequence). CDR3 nucleotide sequence: TGTGCCAGCAGCTCAAATTTTCCCGGGACACGAGGGAATGAGCAGTTCTTC. It is translated as CASSSNFPGTRGNEQFF.

The V gene is TRBV9, the J gene TRBJ1-3; D may be TRBD1 (6 bases). From germline, CDR1 is SGDLS and CDR2 YYNGEE. CDR3 size: 17 residues. The V and J ends lost 3 bases and 0 bases respectively, with 16 bases between them. Written as DNA, the CDR3 is TGTGCCAGCAGCGGGGGGGGCAGGGCCTCCTCTGGAAACACCATATATTTT. It encodes CASSGGGRASSGNTIYF.

The chain employs TRBV7-9 and TRBJ2-6; possibly TRBD2 for D (6 bases). Germline V lookup: CDR1 SEHNR, CDR2 FQNEAQ (reference sequence). Trimming pared 8 bases from V and 0 bases from J, leaving 11 bases between. The CDR3 length is 15 residues. The CDR3 loop reads CASGRGSSGANVLTF. The CDR3 DNA is TGTGCCAGCGGGCGGGGCAGCTCTGGGGCCAACGTCCTGACTTTC.

J is TRBJ1-6 and V is TRBV10-3; TRBD1 aligns across 7 bases. CDR1 and CDR2 from the germline V gene are ENHRY and SYGVKD. The CDR3 sequence is 14 residues long. With 10 bases clipped from V and 6 bases from J, the junction kept 9 bases outside the gene matches. CDR3 region: CASQGGRANSPLHF. The CDR3, as DNA: TGTGCCAGTCAGGGGGGCAGAGCTAATTCACCCCTCCACTTT.

The chain is built from TRBV7-2 and TRBJ2-7, with D perhaps matching TRBD1 (5 bases). V was trimmed by 4 bases and J by 2 bases, leaving 15 bases between them. Per germline, CDR1 SGHTA and CDR2 FQGNSA. The CDR3 is 15 amino acids. The CDR3 nucleotides read TGTGCCAGCAGCTCCTTCAGGGTGGCCACCTACGAGCAGTACTTC. Its translation is CASSSFRVATYEQYF.

This chain connects TRBV2 to TRBJ1-1; D uncertain. This CDR3 has 11 residues. V was pared by 4 bases and J by 5 bases, with 5 bases between. Per germline, CDR1 SNHLY and CDR2 FYNNEI. The DNA for the CDR3 is TGTGCCAGCAGTGGCCGGACTGAAGCTTTCTTT. As protein: CASSGRTEAFF.

The chain has TRBV9 and TRBJ1-5; D is uncertain. The CDR3 contains 13 residues. Germline V gives CDR1 SGDLS, CDR2 YYNGEE. Deletions cut 4 bases from V and 0 bases from J, with 5 bases between. The CDR3 DNA sequence: TGTGCCAGCAGCCTAAATAGCAATCAGCCCCAGCATTTT. Its translation is CASSLNSNQPQHF.

This chain links TRBV14 with TRBJ2-3, with D tentatively TRBD2 (6 bases). The CDR3 covers 13 residues. CDR1 is SGHDN and CDR2 is FVKESK in the germline V gene. V lost 4 bases, J lost 5 bases, and 10 bases lay in between. CDR3 in amino acids: CASSLGGLDTQYF. CDR3 sequence (DNA): TGTGCCAGCAGCCTCGGGGGACTAGATACGCAGTATTTT.

This chain uses TRBV9 with TRBJ2-5; TRBD1 might be the D (5 bases). V shed 0 bases and J shed 1 base, with 13 bases lying between them. CDR1 and CDR2 from the germline V gene are SGDLS and YYNGEE. This CDR3 is built from 16 residues. CDR3 in amino acids: CASSVAVGATQETQYF. The CDR3 nucleotides are TGTGCCAGCAGCGTAGCGGTAGGGGCTACCCAAGAGACCCAGTACTTC. Full variable domain (rest looked up from reference TRBV9 and TRBJ2-5): DSGVTQTPKHLITATGQRVTLRCSPRSGDLSVYWYQQSLDQGLQFLIQYYNGEERAKGNILERFSAQQFPDLHSELNLSSLELGDSALYFCASSVAVGATQETQYFGPGTRLLVL.

This clone was counted only a few times. The V gene is TRBV29-1, the J gene TRBJ1-6, with 7 positions matching TRBD1. Germline V lookup: CDR1 SQVTM, CDR2 ANQGSEA. Trimming took 6 bases from V and 8 from J; bases not matched to a gene: 10. The CDR3 has 14 amino acids. The CDR3 nucleotides read TGCAGCGTCCGCCACGACAGGGCGGATTCACCCCTCCACTTT. It is translated as CSVRHDRADSPLHF.

The V gene is TRBV7-2, the J gene TRBJ2-3; 8 nucleotides line up with TRBD1. The CDR3 has 13 residues. Germline CDR1 and CDR2: SGHTA and FQGNSA. V gave up 8 bases and J gave up 1 base; unmatched junction bases: 2. The CDR3 loop is CASGQGRTDTQYF. In DNA, the CDR3 is TGTGCCAGCGGACAGGGTCGCACAGATACGCAGTATTTT.

This chain uses TRBV19 with TRBJ2-3; D unclear. Per germline, CDR1 LNHDA and CDR2 SQIVND (reference sequence). The CDR3 spans 13 residues. V was trimmed by 8 bases and J by 0 bases, leaving 9 bases between them. CDR3 nucleotides: TGTGCCAGTGCTTACTCTAGCACAGATACGCAGTATTTT. This gives the protein CASAYSSTDTQYF.

The chain uses TRBV19 and TRBJ2-7, with 9 bases that match TRBD2. V lost 8 bases to trimming and J lost 1 base; unmatched junction nucleotides: 9. Germline lookup yields CDR1 LNHDA and CDR2 SQIVND (reference sequence). This CDR3 has 15 residues. The CDR3 nucleotides are TGTGCCAGTGACCCGGGGAGCGGGAGGTCCTACGAGCAGTACTTC. As protein: CASDPGSGRSYEQYF.

In its sample, this clone was seen a few times. A read error may account for a junction end that differs from germline. The V call is TRBV6-5, the J call TRBJ1-3; 7 bases fit TRBD1. The CDR3 loop spans 11 amino acids. In germline, CDR1 is MNHEY, CDR2 SVGAGI. CDR3 nucleotide sequence: TGTGCCAGCAGTTTAACCGGGACAGCGATTTTT. This sequence encodes CASSLTGTAIF.

DNA of the CDR3: TGTGCCAGCAGTGAAGTTAGCCTTCCGACAGGGGGCACCGGGGAGCTGTTTTTT. Its translation: CASSEVSLPTGGTGELFF. V usage is TRBV2 and J usage is TRBJ2-2, with 9 bases identical to TRBD1. Trimming removed 1 base from V and 4 bases from J; junction bases left unmatched: 10. The CDR3 has 18 amino acids. CDR1 is SNHLY, CDR2 FYNNEI, per germline.